The 20 T cell receptor beta chains below come from one sample, sequenced in a study of blood T cell repertoires in COVID-19. Libraries were prepared by immunoSEQ multiplex PCR; TCRdb keeps only in-frame clonotypes and omits some of them. The table has 60,000 to 85,000 clones, about four fifths seen once. Specimen: peripheral blood. The receptors were gathered from a man in his 70s with acute or convalescent COVID-19.

This clone turned up a few times. V gene TRBV5-4 combines with J gene TRBJ1-1; TRBD1 matches 8 bases. Per the germline V gene, CDR1 is SGHNT and CDR2 is YYREEE (reference sequence). The V segment lost 4 bases and the J segment 6 bases; nucleotides outside the gene matches: 5. This CDR3 region has 13 residues. CDR3 loop: CASSRTGIAEAFF. The CDR3 DNA reads as TGTGCCAGCAGCCGGACAGGGATCGCTGAAGCTTTCTTT.

The rearrangement joins TRBV7-2 to TRBJ1-2; TRBD1 matches at 7 bases. V dropped 3 bases and J dropped 6; count of bases not matched to a gene: 7. CDR1 is SGHTA and CDR2 is FQGNSA in the germline V gene. CDR3 length equals 14 residues. CDR3 nucleotide sequence: TGTGCCAGCAGCTTCTTCGACAGGGTTGATGGCTACACCTTC. It is translated as CASSFFDRVDGYTF.

The rearrangement uses TRBV27 and TRBJ1-6; TRBD1 matches 7 bases. This CDR3 has 14 amino acids. Trimming took 4 bases from V and 6 from J; bases not matched to a gene: 3. Germline CDR1 is MNHEY and CDR2 is SMNVEV (reference sequence). CDR3 region: CASSSGQSNSPLHF. CDR3 DNA sequence: TGTGCCAGCAGTTCGGGACAGAGTAATTCACCCCTCCACTTT.

Concerning this clone: An end of the junction does not agree with germline; a read error may underlie this. This sequence joins TRBV7-7 and TRBJ2-5, with a possible D match to TRBD2 (6 bases). This CDR3 is built from 13 residues. Germline V CDR1 and CDR2: SSHAT, FNYEAQ (reference sequence). CDR3 sequence reads: CASSLGRGETQYF. DNA for the CDR3: TGTGCTAGCAGCTTGGGGCGGGGAGAGACCCAGTACTTC.

V usage is TRBV5-1 and J usage is TRBJ2-5; 7 bases are shared with TRBD2. Germline loops: CDR1 SGHRS, CDR2 YFSETQ. V was pared by 4 bases and J by 3 bases, with 12 bases of the junction left unmatched. The CDR3 covers 16 residues. Written as DNA, the CDR3 is TGCGCCAGCAGCCCGTGGGGGGGAGTTGGGGAAGAGACCCAGTACTTC. Protein sequence: CASSPWGGVGEETQYF. Variable domain in full (rest from reference TRBV5-1 and TRBJ2-5): KAGVTQTPRYLIKTRGQQVTLSCSPISGHRSVSWYQQTPGQGLQFLFEYFSETQRNKGNFPGRFSGRQFSNSRSEMNVSTLELGDSALYLCASSPWGGVGEETQYFGPGTRLLVL.

The V gene is TRBV18, the J gene TRBJ2-7; 7 bases match TRBD1. The junction had 6 bases not matched to a gene; V was cut back by 4 bases and J by 0 bases. The CDR3 loop spans 15 amino acids. CDR1 and CDR2 from the germline V gene are KGHSH and LQKENI. CDR3 bases: TGTGCCAGCTCACACGGACAGGCCCACTCCTACGAGCAGTACTTC. This translates into CASSHGQAHSYEQYF. The whole variable domain, filled in from reference TRBV18 and TRBJ2-7, reads NAGVMQNPRHLVRRRGQEARLRCSPMKGHSHVYWYRQLPEEGLKFMVYLQKENIIDESGMPKERFSAEFPKEGPSILRIQQVVRGDSAAYFCASSHGQAHSYEQYFGPGTRLTVT.

The CDR3 region is CASSLQGRSNTGELFF. The CDR3 bases are TGTGCCAGCAGTTTACAGGGCAGGTCGAACACCGGGGAGCTGTTTTTT. This chain links TRBV28 with TRBJ2-2, with D possibly TRBD1 on 5 matching bases. Germline V gives CDR1 MDHEN, CDR2 SYDVKM. V was cut by 2 bases and J by 0 bases, with 10 bases left in between. This CDR3 has 16 residues.

This clone appeared once. The V call is TRBV11-1, the J call TRBJ1-1; D is perhaps TRBD1 (6 bases). Trimming cost V 6 bases and J 0 bases, with 8 bases left between them. Germline V gene data show CDR1 as SGHAT and CDR2 as FQDESV (reference sequence). This CDR3 comprises 13 residues. CDR3 sequence (DNA): TGTGCCAGCAGAACAGGGTTGAACACTGAAGCTTTCTTT. It is translated as CASRTGLNTEAFF.

This clone was picked up one time. This chain links TRBV29-1 with TRBJ2-7, with TRBD1 identical over 7 bases. The J segment lost 2 bases and the V segment lost 1 base, leaving 8 bases of the junction unmatched. The V gene's germline CDR1 is SQVTM and CDR2 ANQGSEA. CDR3 length: 15 amino acids. CDR3 in DNA: TGCAGCGTTGAAGGGCATCGGGACAGACCCTACGAGCAGTACTTC. It codes for CSVEGHRDRPYEQYF.

Regarding this clone: An end of the junction differs from the germline gene, which may be a read error. This chain connects TRBV29-1 to TRBJ1-3; no clear D gene. CDR1 and CDR2 from the germline V gene are SQVTM and ANQGSEA. The CDR3 extends over 14 amino acids. The CDR3 here is CSIEEDLSGNTIYF. The CDR3 nucleotides are TGCAGCATTGAGGAGGACCTCTCTGGAAACACCATATATTTT.

V gene TRBV5-1 combines with J gene TRBJ2-1, with 8 bases that match TRBD1. V shed 4 bases and J 1 base; nucleotides not matched to a gene: 7. The CDR3 runs 16 residues. In germline, CDR1 is SGHRS, CDR2 YFSETQ. The DNA of the CDR3 is TGCGCCAGCAGCCCGCGGACAGGGTCGTCCTACAATGAGCAGTTCTTC. Amino acids: CASSPRTGSSYNEQFF.

The chain has TRBV5-3 and TRBJ2-7; TRBD1 aligns across 10 bases. Being an ORF, TRBV5-3 has a function that is uncertain. The J segment lost 6 bases and the V segment lost 4 bases, leaving 13 bases of the junction unmatched. The CDR3 is 16 residues long. This CDR3 is CARSPRDRGVMGEQYF. As DNA, the CDR3 is TGTGCCAGAAGCCCCCGGGACAGGGGAGTTATGGGCGAGCAGTACTTC.

DNA of the CDR3: TGCGCCAGCAGCCAAGATTCGGAGGGCTGGCATCAGCCCCAGCATTTT. This encodes CASSQDSEGWHQPQHF. The chain is built from TRBV4-1 and TRBJ1-5; D uncertain. This CDR3 has 16 residues. With 0 bases removed from V and 5 bases from J, the gap between germline ends came to 14 bases. From germline, CDR1 is MGHRA and CDR2 YSYEKL.

The chain employs TRBV28 and TRBJ2-4; no reliable D call. Trimming cost V 0 bases and J 5 bases, with 11 bases left between them. The CDR3 runs to 15 residues. CDR1 is MDHEN, CDR2 SYDVKM, per germline. This CDR3 reads CASSLWGQVQNIQYF. CDR3 in DNA: TGTGCCAGCAGTTTATGGGGTCAGGTACAAAACATTCAGTACTTC.

The chain carries TRBV29-1 and TRBJ1-6, with 7 bases aligning to TRBD1. CDR1 is SQVTM and CDR2 is ANQGSEA in the germline V gene. V dropped 7 bases and J dropped 8; count of bases not matched to a gene: 11. The CDR3 covers 14 residues. The CDR3 DNA follows: TGCAGCGCTAGGGGGCCCGGGGGGGATTCACCCCTCCACTTT. Encoded protein: CSARGPGGDSPLHF.

The genes are TRBV6-5 and TRBJ2-5; tentative D call: TRBD1 (5 bases). CDR1 is MNHEY, CDR2 SVGAGI, per germline. V lost 6 bases and J lost 0, with 8 bases in between. The CDR3 length is 13 residues. The CDR3 nucleotides read TGTGCCAGCAGAAGACAGTACCAAGAGACCCAGTACTTC. This sequence encodes CASRRQYQETQYF.

The genes are TRBV6-6 and TRBJ2-3; 10 positions agree with TRBD2. Germline trimming cut 4 bases from V and 5 bases from J; bases unmatched to any gene: 6. The CDR3 consists of 15 residues. The germline V gene encodes CDR1 MNHNY and CDR2 SVGAGI (reference sequence). The CDR3 DNA follows: TGTGCCAGCAGTTCAAGCGGGGGGGCAGGAGATACGCAGTATTTT. Its protein product is CASSSSGGAGDTQYF.

V gene TRBV4-1 combines with J gene TRBJ2-7; D might be TRBD1 (6 bases). Germline CDR1 reads MGHRA; CDR2 reads YSYEKL. The CDR3 covers 14 residues. Trimming stripped 0 bases from V and 2 bases from J, with 8 bases between. This CDR3 reads CASSQDTGTYEQYF. The CDR3 DNA reads TGCGCCAGCAGCCAAGATACAGGGACCTACGAGCAGTACTTC.

In this sample, this clone turned up once. The chain links TRBV6-5 to TRBJ2-1; D may be TRBD2 (6 bases). CDR1 is MNHEY and CDR2 is SVGAGI in the germline V gene. Trimming shortened V by 2 bases and J by 8 bases, and 13 bases separated the two germline ends. CDR3 length: 14 amino acids. CDR3 sequence reads: CASSYETRGYEQFF. Written as DNA, the CDR3 is TGTGCCAGCAGTTACGAGACTAGAGGGTATGAGCAGTTCTTC.

This clone has a single count. The chain joins TRBV5-1 to TRBJ1-5, with TRBD1 identical over 11 bases. The germline V gene encodes CDR1 SGHRS and CDR2 YFSETQ. Germline trimming cut 3 bases from V and 7 bases from J; bases unmatched to any gene: 3. The CDR3 has 14 residues. In DNA, the CDR3 is TGCGCCAGCAGCTCCGGGACAGGGGGACAGCCCCAGCATTTT. Protein sequence: CASSSGTGGQPQHF.